The rows below give T cell receptor beta chains drawn from one sample of a study of monozygotic twins with inflammatory bowel disease. TCRdb reanalyzed the 5' RACE reads, giving one entry per CDR3 protein sequence and no DNA. The repertoire table contains about 300,000 distinct CDR3 sequences. The sequenced sample was blood. All receptors derive from a human donor with ulcerative colitis or Crohn's disease, or a healthy co-twin of an affected twin (not recorded which). CDR3s include the opening cysteine and the closing phenylalanine or tryptophan.

J gene	V gene	CDR3 protein
TRBJ2-7	TRBV3-1	CASSSSGSPYEQYF
TRBJ2-1	TRBV7-2	CASSQVSGGANNEQFF
TRBJ2-2	TRBV7-2	CASSLIGRDTGELFF
TRBJ1-5	TRBV28	CASSTMYGQPQHF
TRBJ2-5	TRBV7-3	CASSLDRTQETQYF
TRBJ2-3	TRBV4-2	CASSQGTSRRDF
TRBJ1-1	TRBV9	CASSPRWRQNTEAFF
TRBJ2-3	TRBV5-1	CASSLGLTPNPTDTQYF
TRBJ2-7	TRBV24-1	CATSAGGQGGYEQYF
TRBJ1-5	TRBV7-8	CASSLFGRMSGSNQPQHF
TRBJ2-5	TRBV5-1	CPSSIRLAGGLETQYF
TRBJ2-1	TRBV19	CASSKTSGSANEQFF
TRBJ2-3	TRBV29-1	CSVGVRGVSTDTQYF
TRBJ2-1	TRBV3-1	CASSQELVSAYNEQFF
TRBJ2-3	TRBV6-5	CASSIQGGLVPHTQYF
TRBJ1-5	TRBV15	CATSRDLGGRNQPQHF
TRBJ2-1	TRBV4-2	CASSRAGTNNEQFF
TRBJ2-5	TRBV20-1	CSASIAGLYQETQYF
TRBJ1-2	TRBV7-2	CASYSPSFSYTF
TRBJ2-3	TRBV5-1	CASRWAAKGDTQYF
TRBJ2-7	TRBV18	CASSMDVVGYEQYF
TRBJ1-6	TRBV7-2	CASSVDRWNSPLHF
TRBJ2-5	TRBV6-1	CASQLWGQETQYF
TRBJ2-2	TRBV6-1	CASRTGSIRNLGELFF
TRBJ2-1	TRBV11-3	CASSQTGTSSYNEQFF
TRBJ1-5	TRBV7-2	CASSSQGGGQPQHF
TRBJ1-3	TRBV9	CASSAGPGNTIYF